These 30 T cell receptor beta chains were all obtained from the same sample, sequenced in a study of Graves' ophthalmopathy and Graves' hyperthyroidism. Amplification of the TCR beta CDR3 regions used RNA transcripts (as template). A first-round RT-PCR used HTBI primers, followed by a second-round multiplex PCR. TCRdb fed the multiplex PCR reads into MiXCR, producing one record per CDR3 protein. Among 170,000 or so distinct CDR3 sequences listed, 30% to 45% were seen once. Sequencing was carried out using peripheral blood. These receptors were obtained from a woman aged 40 to 50 with Graves' ophthalmopathy.

Many counts were recorded for this clonotype. The V and J genes are TRBV20-1 and TRBJ2-7; 8 positions match TRBD1. The J segment lost 0 bases and the V segment lost 5 bases, leaving 3 bases of the junction unmatched. This CDR3 is built from 13 residues. The germline CDR1 and CDR2 sequences are DFQATT and SNEGSKA (reference sequence). This CDR3 is CSAGDRSSYEQYF. CDR3 DNA sequence: TGCAGTGCTGGGGACAGGAGCTCCTACGAGCAGTACTTC.

V is TRBV6-2 or TRBV6-3 and J is TRBJ1-2; no firm D call. The CDR3 has 14 amino acids. Per germline, CDR1 MNHEY and CDR2 SVGEGT. The V end lost 6 bases, the J end lost 8 bases, and 19 bases lay between the germline ends. In DNA form, the CDR3 reads TGTGCCAGCAGCGGACGGGGTGGTCTCTGGGGCTACACCTTC. This codes for CASSGRGGLWGYTF.

This clonotype was recorded at least ten times. This rearrangement joins TRBV7-3 to TRBJ1-1; TRBD1 agrees at 7 bases. This CDR3 has 13 amino acids. With V trimmed by 5 bases and J by 11 bases, 11 bases remained unmatched. Germline-derived CDR1 and CDR2 are SGHTA and FQGTGA. CDR3 nucleotides: TGTGCCAGCAGCCGAGACCGGGACAGAGGCGCTTTCTTT. Translating gives CASSRDRDRGAFF.

This clonotype has a count of ten or more. This chain uses TRBV6-2 or TRBV6-3 with TRBJ2-7; TRBD1 is a possible D gene (6 bases). Trimming left V 2 bases short and J 3 bases short, with 11 bases between. The CDR3 runs 14 residues. Germline-derived CDR1 and CDR2 are MNHEY and SVGEGT. Here the CDR3 reads CASSYGRGGYEQYF. The CDR3 coding sequence is TGTGCCAGCAGTTACGGCAGGGGTGGCTACGAGCAGTACTTC.

V and J are TRBV6-5 and TRBJ2-7; D is perhaps TRBD2 (6 bases). Germline V gene sequence: CDR1 MNHEY, CDR2 SVGAGI. The CDR3 has 13 residues. V was shortened by 4 bases and J by 5 bases, with 12 bases between the two germline ends. The CDR3 DNA reads TGTGCCAGCAGTTTGTCGGGAGTCCACGAGCAGTACTTC. Protein: CASSLSGVHEQYF.

This clonotype was observed many times. This chain uses TRBV7-3 with TRBJ2-5; 9 bases line up with TRBD2. V lost 5 bases and J lost 5; bases outside the gene matches: 9. The germline CDR1 and CDR2 sequences are SGHTA and FQGTGA. There are 15 residues in the CDR3. The CDR3: CASSIQGLATETQYF. CDR3 nucleotide sequence: TGTGCCAGCAGCATCCAGGGACTAGCCACGGAGACCCAGTACTTC.

The chain joins TRBV28 to TRBJ1-5; 9 bases are shared with TRBD1. CDR1 is MDHEN, CDR2 SYDVKM, per germline. J lost 7 bases, V lost 3 bases, and 4 bases had no gene match. CDR3 length: 14 residues. The CDR3 bases are TGTGCCAGCAGTTTCTTACAGGGGGCCCAGCCCCAGCATTTT. Translated, it gives CASSFLQGAQPQHF.

This clonotype occurred many times. The rearrangement joins TRBV6-5 to TRBJ2-2, with 7 bases matching TRBD2. Trimming took 10 bases from V and 5 from J; bases not matched to a gene: 10. From germline, CDR1 is MNHEY and CDR2 SVGAGI. There are 14 residues in the CDR3. CDR3 region: CATCRSGGTGELFF. The CDR3, as DNA: TGTGCCACCTGTAGATCGGGAGGTACCGGGGAGCTGTTTTTT.

The sample holds one count of this clonotype. The genes are TRBV6-1 and TRBJ2-7, with 10 bases lining up with TRBD1. CDR3 length equals 15 residues. Germline CDR1 MNHNS, CDR2 SASEGT. Trimming removed 5 bases from V and 5 bases from J; junction bases left unmatched: 9. The CDR3 bases are TGTGCCAGCAGTCGACCGGGACAGGGGTTGAACGAGCAGTACTTC. Its protein is CASSRPGQGLNEQYF.

The chain uses TRBV7-2 and TRBJ2-4, with D possibly being TRBD2 (6 bases). Germline-derived CDR1 and CDR2 are SGHTA and FQGNSA. V lost 0 bases and J lost 7, with 16 bases in between. The CDR3 contains 16 residues. CDR3 in DNA: TGTGCCAGCAGCTTAGCGCTTCCCGCCAGCGGGAACATTCAGTACTTC. Translating it yields CASSLALPASGNIQYF.

This clonotype was observed at least ten times. The rearrangement uses TRBV12-5 and TRBJ2-7; D perhaps matches TRBD1 (6 bases). This CDR3 has 14 amino acids. Germline CDR1 LGHNT, CDR2 FRNRAP. Trimming left V 5 bases short and J 0 bases short, with 11 bases between. The CDR3 spells CASGPRDTSYEQYF. The CDR3 DNA reads as TGTGCTAGTGGTCCCCGGGACACCTCCTACGAGCAGTACTTC.

The table lists this clonotype with many counts. J is TRBJ1-5 and V is TRBV28, with unresolved D. The CDR3 contains 14 residues. Germline values: CDR1 MDHEN, CDR2 SYDVKM. V was shortened by 2 bases and J by 4 bases, with 9 bases between the two germline ends. CDR3 DNA sequence: TGTGCCAGCAGTTTAACGGAATTAAATCAGCCCCAGCATTTT. Encoded protein: CASSLTELNQPQHF.

This clonotype was seen many times. One end of the junction does not line up with germline, which may come from a read error. V usage is TRBV27 and J usage is TRBJ1-2; 9 bases line up with TRBD1. The CDR3 spans 13 residues. The germline gives CDR1 MNHEY, CDR2 SMNVEV (reference sequence). The CDR3 here is CASSSAGTGKASF. DNA for the CDR3: TGTGCCAGCAGTTCCGCCGGGACAGGGAAAGCGAGCTTC.

The genes are TRBV12-3 or TRBV12-4 and TRBJ1-6; D call uncertain. This CDR3 spans 15 amino acids. The V end lost 3 bases, the J end lost 5 bases, and 11 bases lay between the germline ends. The CDR3 here is CASSFRTANNSPLHF. As DNA, the CDR3 is TGTGCCAGCAGTTTCCGGACGGCGAATAATTCACCCCTCCACTTT.

This clonotype was detected many times. The chain carries TRBV24-1 and TRBJ2-3, with D possibly matching TRBD2 (6 bases). The V end lost 7 bases, the J end lost 3 bases, and 13 bases lay between the germline ends. Germline CDR1 reads KGHDR; CDR2 reads SFDVKD. The CDR3 runs to 14 residues. This CDR3 reads CATRAEGKTDTQYF. CDR3 in DNA: TGTGCCACCAGGGCGGAGGGGAAGACAGATACGCAGTATTTT.

The V and J genes are TRBV19 and TRBJ1-1; D not resolved. The CDR3 sequence is 15 residues long. Germline CDR1 is LNHDA and CDR2 is SQIVND (reference sequence). The V end lost 6 bases, the J end lost 3 bases, and 17 bases lay between the germline ends. CDR3 sequence (DNA): TGTGCCAGTAGCGGCCCGCAGCTATTGTACACTGAAGCTTTCTTT. Amino acids: CASSGPQLLYTEAFF.

This clonotype appeared many times. V and J are TRBV18 and TRBJ2-4, with 8 nucleotides matching TRBD2. With V trimmed by 0 bases and J by 5 bases, 3 bases remained unmatched. The CDR3 extends over 15 amino acids. The germline CDR1 and CDR2 sequences are KGHSH and LQKENI. As DNA, the CDR3 is TGTGCCAGCTCACCACCGGCAGCGGGAGAAAACATTCAGTACTTC. Its translation: CASSPPAAGENIQYF. Based on the CDR3 plus reference TRBV18 and TRBJ2-4, the full variable domain is NAGVMQNPRHLVRRRGQEARLRCSPMKGHSHVYWYRQLPEEGLKFMVYLQKENIIDESGMPKERFSAEFPKEGPSILRIQQVVRGDSAAYFCASSPPAAGENIQYFGAGTRLSVL.

This clonotype showed up many times. The rearrangement links TRBV4-2 to TRBJ2-7, with TRBD2 as a possible D gene (6 bases). Germline V gene data show CDR1 as LGHNA and CDR2 as YNFKEQ. The CDR3 contains 13 residues. Between the trimmed V and J ends, which lost 1 base and 2 bases, there was a span of 6 bases. Here the CDR3 reads CASSQAGAYEQYF. The CDR3 nucleotides are TGTGCCAGCAGCCAAGCGGGGGCCTACGAGCAGTACTTC.

This clonotype was recorded many times. The chain uses TRBV7-8 and TRBJ2-2, with D perhaps TRBD1 (6 bases). Trimming took off 1 base at V and 0 bases at J, with 9 bases between the two ends. CDR1 and CDR2 from the germline V gene are SGHVS and FQNEAQ. The CDR3 runs 16 residues. The CDR3 region is CASSLGNRANTGELFF. For the CDR3, the DNA is TGTGCCAGCAGCTTAGGAAACAGGGCGAACACCGGGGAGCTGTTTTTT.

This clonotype was seen a few times. V gene TRBV6-5 combines with J gene TRBJ2-7; TRBD1 aligns across 9 bases. Germline-derived CDR1 and CDR2 are MNHEY and SVGAGI. The J segment lost 2 bases and the V segment lost 3 bases, leaving 11 bases of the junction unmatched. The CDR3 has 17 residues. The CDR3 is CASSYFALGQGTYEQYF. The CDR3 DNA follows: TGTGCCAGCAGTTATTTCGCCTTGGGACAGGGTACCTACGAGCAGTACTTC.

The chain is built from TRBV19 and TRBJ2-7; D perhaps matches TRBD2 (6 bases). Trimming cost V 6 bases and J 2 bases, with 23 bases left between them. Germline CDR1 is LNHDA and CDR2 is SQIVND (reference sequence). The CDR3 is 17 amino acids. This CDR3 is CASSPGRRVRVPYEQYF. The DNA of the CDR3 is TGTGCCAGTAGCCCGGGGAGGAGGGTGAGGGTCCCCTACGAGCAGTACTTC.

This clonotype was observed many times. The chain is built from TRBV5-1 and TRBJ2-7; 8 bases align to TRBD2. V shed 2 bases and J 3 bases; nucleotides not matched to a gene: 1. This CDR3 has 13 amino acids. CDR1 and CDR2 (germline): SGHRS, YFSETQ. CDR3 sequence reads: CASSFTSGYEQYF. CDR3 coding DNA: TGCGCCAGCAGCTTCACTAGCGGCTACGAGCAGTACTTC.

This clonotype was detected ten times or more. The chain has TRBV7-8 and TRBJ2-7, with 10 bases fitting TRBD1. Germline loops: CDR1 SGHVS, CDR2 FQNEAQ. Trimming cost V 1 base and J 6 bases; bases outside gene matches: 9. The CDR3 is 16 amino acids. CDR3 DNA: TGTGCCAGCAGCTTAGACTGGGACAGGGGTGTAGGCGAGCAGTACTTC. Translating gives CASSLDWDRGVGEQYF.

V gene TRBV28 combines with J gene TRBJ2-7; TRBD1 aligns across 10 bases. The CDR3 runs 16 residues. Germline assignment: CDR1 MDHEN and CDR2 SYDVKM. J lost 6 bases, V lost 6 bases, and 14 bases had no gene match. This CDR3 is CASRSGRDRGLLEQYF. Written as DNA, the CDR3 is TGTGCCAGCAGGTCAGGTAGGGACAGGGGCCTCCTCGAGCAGTACTTC. Full variable domain (missing parts from reference TRBV28 and TRBJ2-7): DVKVTQSSRYLVKRTGEKVFLECVQDMDHENMFWYRQDPGLGLRLIYFSYDVKMKEKGDIPEGYSVSREKKERFSLILESASTNQTSMYLCASRSGRDRGLLEQYFGPGTRLTVT.

This clonotype has at least ten counts. The rearrangement joins TRBV12-5 to TRBJ2-7, with D maybe TRBD1 (5 bases). Germline V gives CDR1 LGHNT, CDR2 FRNRAP. Between the trimmed V and J ends, which lost 7 bases and 2 bases, there was a span of 12 bases. This CDR3 contains 13 residues. The CDR3 region has the DNA TGTGCTAGTGCGTGGGGCGGACCCTACGAGCAGTACTTC. Translated, it gives CASAWGGPYEQYF.

The rearrangement links TRBV7-2 to TRBJ1-2; D gene unclear. The CDR3 runs 14 residues. The germline gives CDR1 SGHTA, CDR2 FQGNSA. Between the trimmed V and J ends, which lost 1 base and 2 bases, there was a span of 8 bases. CDR3 amino acids: CASSLDSQNYGYTF. The CDR3, as DNA: TGTGCCAGCAGCTTAGACAGTCAAAACTATGGCTACACCTTC.

Here the CDR3 reads CAWSVGVAPYF. In DNA form, the CDR3 reads TGTGCCTGGAGTGTGGGGGTCGCGCCGTACTTC. The chain joins TRBV30 to TRBJ2-7; D may match TRBD1 or TRBD2 (5 bases each). Germline CDR1 reads GTSNPN; CDR2 reads SVGIG (reference sequence). The CDR3 consists of 11 residues. Trimming removed 0 bases from V and 12 bases from J, with 12 bases in between.

CDR3 nucleotides: TGTGCCAGCATCTTAACCGGAGGGCCTAGTGATTCACCCCTCCACTTT. Translation gives CASILTGGPSDSPLHF. The genes are TRBV28 and TRBJ1-6; no definite D call. Germline V gene lookup returns CDR1 MDHEN and CDR2 SYDVKM. The germline V and J ends were trimmed by 7 bases and 8 bases, with 21 bases remaining between them. This CDR3 is built from 16 residues.

This clonotype showed up many times. The CDR3 DNA reads TGTGCCAGTAGTATCGGGGGGAAAGAGACCCAGTACTTC. Translated: CASSIGGKETQYF. The chain recombines TRBV19 with TRBJ2-5; 7 bases line up with TRBD2. Germline assignment: CDR1 LNHDA and CDR2 SQIVND (reference sequence). The junction had 1 base not matched to a gene; V was cut back by 3 bases and J by 3 bases. The length of the CDR3 is 13 residues.

The chain employs TRBV19 and TRBJ1-1; a weak D match, TRBD1 (6 bases). V was pared by 4 bases and J by 11 bases, with 14 bases between. Germline CDR1 LNHDA, CDR2 SQIVND (reference sequence). The CDR3 spans 12 residues. In nucleotides, the CDR3 is TGTGCCAGTAGTAACCTCAGGGGCGGCGCTTTCTTT. This gives the protein CASSNLRGGAFF.